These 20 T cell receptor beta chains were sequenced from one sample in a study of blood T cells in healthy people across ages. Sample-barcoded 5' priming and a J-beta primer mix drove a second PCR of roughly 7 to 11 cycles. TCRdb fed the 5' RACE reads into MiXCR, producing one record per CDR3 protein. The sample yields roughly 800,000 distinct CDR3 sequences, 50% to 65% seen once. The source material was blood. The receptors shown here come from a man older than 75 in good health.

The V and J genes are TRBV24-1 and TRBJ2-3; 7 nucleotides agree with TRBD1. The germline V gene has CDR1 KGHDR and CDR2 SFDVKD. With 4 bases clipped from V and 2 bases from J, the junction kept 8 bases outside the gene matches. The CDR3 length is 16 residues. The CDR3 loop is CATSDGADRITDTQYF. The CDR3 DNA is TGTGCCACCAGTGACGGCGCGGACAGGATCACAGATACGCAGTATTTT.

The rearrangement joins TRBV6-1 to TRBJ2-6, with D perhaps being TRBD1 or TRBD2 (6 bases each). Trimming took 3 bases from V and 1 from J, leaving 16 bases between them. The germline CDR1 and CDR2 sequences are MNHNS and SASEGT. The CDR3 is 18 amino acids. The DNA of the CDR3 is TGTGCCAGCAGTGAGTACGGGGGCCCCGGATCTGGGGCCAACGTCCTGACTTTC. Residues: CASSEYGGPGSGANVLTF.

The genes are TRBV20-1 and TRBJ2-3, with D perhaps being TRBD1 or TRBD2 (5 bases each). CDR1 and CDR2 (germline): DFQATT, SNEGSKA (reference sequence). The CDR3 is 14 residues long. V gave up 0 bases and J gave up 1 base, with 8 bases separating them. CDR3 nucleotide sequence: TGCAGTGCTAGAGATGGGGGTGGCACAGATACGCAGTATTTT. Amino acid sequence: CSARDGGGTDTQYF.

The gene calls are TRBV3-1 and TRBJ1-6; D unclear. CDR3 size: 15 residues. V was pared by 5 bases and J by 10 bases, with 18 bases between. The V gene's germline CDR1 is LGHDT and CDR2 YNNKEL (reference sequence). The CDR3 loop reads CASSGLRTGGSPLHF. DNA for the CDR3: TGTGCCAGCAGCGGCCTACGGACCGGAGGGTCACCCCTCCACTTT.

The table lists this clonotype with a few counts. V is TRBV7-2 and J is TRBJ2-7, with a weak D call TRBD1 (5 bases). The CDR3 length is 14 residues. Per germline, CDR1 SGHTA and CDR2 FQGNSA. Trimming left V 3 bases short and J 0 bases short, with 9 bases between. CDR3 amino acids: CASSFGHSSYEQYF. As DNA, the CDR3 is TGTGCCAGCAGCTTCGGACATTCCTCCTACGAGCAGTACTTC.

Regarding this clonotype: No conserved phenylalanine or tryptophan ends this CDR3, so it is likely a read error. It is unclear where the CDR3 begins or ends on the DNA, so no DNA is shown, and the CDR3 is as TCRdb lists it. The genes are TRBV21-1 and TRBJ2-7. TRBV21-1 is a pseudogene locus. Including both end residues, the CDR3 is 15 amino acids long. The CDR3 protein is CASNNRGSHSYEQYL.

CDR3 nucleotide sequence: TGTGCCAGCAGTTTAATTGGCCCGGGTTGGTCCTACAATGAGCAGTACTTC. Amino acids: CASSLIGPGWSYNEQYF. This chain links TRBV27 with TRBJ2-5, with unresolved D. The CDR3 is 17 amino acids. Germline values: CDR1 MNHEY, CDR2 SMNVEV (reference sequence). Trimming cost V 2 bases and J 11 bases, with 27 bases left between them.

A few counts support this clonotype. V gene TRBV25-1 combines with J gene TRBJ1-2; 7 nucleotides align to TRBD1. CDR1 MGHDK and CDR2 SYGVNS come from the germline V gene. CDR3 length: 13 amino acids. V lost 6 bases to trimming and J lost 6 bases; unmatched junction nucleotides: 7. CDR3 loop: CASSVQGRNGYTF. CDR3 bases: TGTGCCAGCAGCGTACAGGGGCGAAATGGCTACACCTTC.

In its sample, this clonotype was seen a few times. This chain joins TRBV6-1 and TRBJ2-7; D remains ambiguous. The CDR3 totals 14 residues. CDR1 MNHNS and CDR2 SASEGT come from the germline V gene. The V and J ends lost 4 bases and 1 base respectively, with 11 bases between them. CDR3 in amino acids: CASSADTYSYEQYF. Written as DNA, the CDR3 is TGTGCCAGCAGTGCTGACACTTATTCCTACGAGCAGTACTTC.

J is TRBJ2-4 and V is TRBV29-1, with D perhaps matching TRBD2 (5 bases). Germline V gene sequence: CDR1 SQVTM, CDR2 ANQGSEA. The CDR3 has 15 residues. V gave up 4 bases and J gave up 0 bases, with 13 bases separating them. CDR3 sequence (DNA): TGCAGCGTTGCAATGGTGGCGGGAGCCAAAAACATTCAGTACTTC. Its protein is CSVAMVAGAKNIQYF.

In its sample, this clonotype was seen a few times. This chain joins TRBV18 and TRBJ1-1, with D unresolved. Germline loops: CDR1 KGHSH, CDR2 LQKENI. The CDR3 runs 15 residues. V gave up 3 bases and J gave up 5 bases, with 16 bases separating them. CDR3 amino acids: CASSPNLPGRTEAFF. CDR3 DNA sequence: TGTGCCAGCTCACCTAACTTGCCCGGACGGACTGAAGCTTTCTTT.

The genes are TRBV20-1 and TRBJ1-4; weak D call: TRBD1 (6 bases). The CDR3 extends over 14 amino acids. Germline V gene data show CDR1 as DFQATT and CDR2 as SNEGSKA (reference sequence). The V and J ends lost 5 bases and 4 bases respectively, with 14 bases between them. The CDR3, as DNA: TGCAGTGCTGCAGAGACAGGTGTTAATGAAAAACTGTTTTTT. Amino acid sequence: CSAAETGVNEKLFF.

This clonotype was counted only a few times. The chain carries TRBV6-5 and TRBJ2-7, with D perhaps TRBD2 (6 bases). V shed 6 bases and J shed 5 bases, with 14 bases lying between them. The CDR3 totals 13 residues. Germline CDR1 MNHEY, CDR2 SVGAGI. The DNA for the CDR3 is TGTGCCAGCAGCCGCGGGACTCCTGACGAGCAGTACTTC. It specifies CASSRGTPDEQYF.

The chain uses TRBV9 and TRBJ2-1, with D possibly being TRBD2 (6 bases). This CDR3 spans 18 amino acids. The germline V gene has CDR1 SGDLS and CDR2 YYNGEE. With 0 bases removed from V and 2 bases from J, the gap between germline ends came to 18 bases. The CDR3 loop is CASSVEPPAGLTYNEQFF. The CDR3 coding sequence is TGTGCCAGCAGCGTAGAGCCCCCCGCGGGGCTAACCTACAATGAGCAGTTCTTC.

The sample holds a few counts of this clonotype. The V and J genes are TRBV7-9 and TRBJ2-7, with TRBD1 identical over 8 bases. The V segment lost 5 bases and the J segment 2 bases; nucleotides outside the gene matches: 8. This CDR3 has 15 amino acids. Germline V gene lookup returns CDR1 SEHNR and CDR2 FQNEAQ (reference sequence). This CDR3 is CASSLTGAGTYEQYF. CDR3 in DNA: TGTGCCAGCAGCCTGACAGGGGCGGGGACCTACGAGCAGTACTTC.

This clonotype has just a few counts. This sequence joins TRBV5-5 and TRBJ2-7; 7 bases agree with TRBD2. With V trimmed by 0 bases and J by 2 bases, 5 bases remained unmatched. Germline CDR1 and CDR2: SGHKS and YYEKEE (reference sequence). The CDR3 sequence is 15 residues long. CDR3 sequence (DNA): TGTGCCAGCAGCTTGGTGGCTAGCGGCACCTACGAGCAGTACTTC. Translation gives CASSLVASGTYEQYF.

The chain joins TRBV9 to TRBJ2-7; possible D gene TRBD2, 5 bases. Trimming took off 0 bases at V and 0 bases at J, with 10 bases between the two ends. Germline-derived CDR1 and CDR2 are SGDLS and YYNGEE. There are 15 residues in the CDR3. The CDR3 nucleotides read TGTGCCAGCAGCGTAGTTAGCGCAAGCTCCTACGAGCAGTACTTC. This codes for CASSVVSASSYEQYF.

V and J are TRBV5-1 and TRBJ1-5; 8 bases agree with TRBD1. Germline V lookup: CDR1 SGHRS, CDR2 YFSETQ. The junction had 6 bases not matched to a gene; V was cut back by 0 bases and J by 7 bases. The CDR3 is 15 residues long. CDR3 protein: CASSLDRGTGQPQHF. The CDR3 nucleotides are TGCGCCAGCAGCTTGGACAGGGGGACGGGCCAGCCCCAGCATTTT.

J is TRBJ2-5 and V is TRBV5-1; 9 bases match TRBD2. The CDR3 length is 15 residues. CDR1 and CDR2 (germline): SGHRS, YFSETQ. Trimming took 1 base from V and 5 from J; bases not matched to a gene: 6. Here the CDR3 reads CASSLFSGSTETQYF. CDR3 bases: TGCGCCAGCAGCTTGTTTAGCGGGAGTACTGAGACCCAGTACTTC. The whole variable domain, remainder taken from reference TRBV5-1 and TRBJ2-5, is KAGVTQTPRYLIKTRGQQVTLSCSPISGHRSVSWYQQTPGQGLQFLFEYFSETQRNKGNFPGRFSGRQFSNSRSEMNVSTLELGDSALYLCASSLFSGSTETQYFGPGTRLLVL.

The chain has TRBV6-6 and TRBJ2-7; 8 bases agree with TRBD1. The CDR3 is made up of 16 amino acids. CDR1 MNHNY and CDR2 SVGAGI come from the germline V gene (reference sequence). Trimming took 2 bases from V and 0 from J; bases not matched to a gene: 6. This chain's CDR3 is CASSYRTGKDSYEQYF. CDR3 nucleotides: TGTGCCAGCAGTTACCGGACAGGGAAGGACTCCTACGAGCAGTACTTC.